The clone carrying this TCR beta chain was observed many times. What it recognizes is unknown. Patients aged 18 to 65 with hyperthyroidism were newly diagnosed, with duration under 2 months. Clinicians diagnosed patients from clinical symptoms, serum thyroxine and TRAb, thyroid ultrasound and orbital computed tomography. This entry belongs to a study of T cells in Graves' hyperthyroidism and ophthalmopathy. Study outcomes and limitations: Model output signaled ophthalmopathy a median 6.5 months ahead of onset. Most expanded thyroid clonotypes above 0.001 also appeared in blood.

Authors of the study amplified TCR beta CDR3 regions from RNA transcripts. TCR CDR3 underwent first-round RT-PCR with the HTBI primer set. TCRdb recomputed calls from the multiplex PCR reads with MiXCR, one row per CDR3 protein. The sample includes over 200,000 distinct CDR3 sequences, 13% to 15% of them seen just once. There are 14 residues in the CDR3. Germline CDR1 and CDR2: MDHEN and SYDVKM. V lost 7 bases, J lost 5 bases, and 17 bases lay in between. This clonotype was obtained from a woman in her 40s with Graves' hyperthyroidism that later progressed to Graves' ophthalmopathy. What was sequenced was blood. The chain links TRBV28 to TRBJ1-1, with D perhaps matching TRBD1 (5 bases). CDR3: CASNPDRGRTEAFF. The CDR3 DNA sequence: TGTGCCAGCAACCCAGATAGGGGAAGAACTGAAGCTTTCTTT.